The rows below give T cell receptor beta chains drawn from one sample of a study of blood T cell repertoires in COVID-19. TCRdb's table, derived via immunoSEQ multiplex PCR, lists solely in-frame clones and lacks some. Among 130,000 to 150,000 clones listed, 81% were seen once. Input material: peripheral blood. The receptors stem from a human donor with acute or convalescent COVID-19. The donor label of this sample is uncertain. CDR3s include the opening cysteine and the closing phenylalanine or tryptophan. The order of the fields is clone size, J gene, D gene, V gene, CDR3 protein. A D gene is named only where the DNA matches it firmly. Size is omitted from some rows. Given values are once, few, many or a class for expanded clones.

NA TRBJ1-6 NA TRBV14 CASSALLLNSPLHF
NA TRBJ2-7 NA TRBV15 CATSRPNYEQYF
NA TRBJ1-1 TRBD1 TRBV29-1 CSPTTGGEAFF
NA TRBJ1-1 NA TRBV11-2 CASSWYRESSEAFF
NA TRBJ1-1 TRBD1 TRBV4-2 CASSQVRQGTEAFF
NA TRBJ1-4 TRBD1 TRBV7-6 CASSLMGQINEKLFF
NA TRBJ1-1 NA TRBV6-6 CASSYSRQGGTEAFF
NA TRBJ2-5 NA TRBV9 CASSVGRAQETQYF
NA TRBJ1-2 NA TRBV6-5 CASSYRSGGYTF
NA TRBJ1-6 NA TRBV19 CASSISFRNNSPLHF
NA TRBJ1-1 NA TRBV6-5 CASTTAGGNTEAFF
NA TRBJ1-1 NA TRBV12-3/TRBV12-4 CASSLAQNTEAFF
NA TRBJ1-2 TRBD1 TRBV28 CASRPTGGGRGYTF
NA TRBJ1-1 TRBD1 TRBV18 CASSLDRATEAFF
NA TRBJ2-1 NA TRBV5-4 CASTGGYGNDNEQFF
NA TRBJ1-1 NA TRBV6-5 CASSYSGRGINTEAFF
few TRBJ2-1 NA TRBV12-3/TRBV12-4 CASSLGGYNEQFF
NA TRBJ1-2 NA TRBV6-1 CASSDGGGYTF
NA TRBJ1-2 NA TRBV12-3/TRBV12-4 CASSLSGNGYTF
NA TRBJ1-2 TRBD1 TRBV19 CASKLTGGSANYGYTF
NA TRBJ1-5 TRBD1 TRBV5-6 CASSLQGSRNQPQHF
NA TRBJ2-5 NA TRBV21-1 CASSFTPGLAGVWVETQYF
NA TRBJ1-1 NA TRBV25-1 CASSEGRGQNTEAFF